The 2 T cell receptor beta chains below all came from one sample that was sequenced in a study of CD4 T cell repertoires in COVID-19. The memory T cells were sequenced right after ex vivo isolation, without culture. The assay was immunoSEQ multiplex PCR, and TCRdb's table has in-frame clones only and misses some. The table records about 24,000 clones, roughly 93% of them present only once. The material sequenced was circulating follicular helper CD4+ T cells (cTfh) from blood, taken before the COVID-19 pandemic. The receptors originated from a human donor who had COVID-19.

This chain joins TRBV19 and TRBJ2-2; D is possibly TRBD1 (5 bases). Trimming removed 4 bases at V and 3 bases at J, with 12 bases between. Germline CDR1 is LNHDA and CDR2 is SQIVND (reference sequence). The CDR3 runs 15 residues. The CDR3 loop reads CASSRSGKDTGELFF. CDR3 coding DNA: TGTGCCAGTAGTAGGTCAGGGAAGGACACCGGGGAGCTGTTTTTT.

The DNA for the CDR3 is TGTGCCAGCAGTTACGGGGCGGGGGGCCAGGGGAATACGCAGTATTTT. As protein: CASSYGAGGQGNTQYF. The gene calls are TRBV6-6 and TRBJ2-3; TRBD2 aligns across 8 bases. V lost 2 bases and J lost 7; bases outside the gene matches: 11. Per germline, CDR1 MNHNY and CDR2 SVGAGI (reference sequence). There are 16 residues in the CDR3.